Following are 25 T cell receptor beta chains from one sample sequenced in a study of regulatory T cells in long-lasting Graves disease. Time point given: newly diagnosed GD, antithyroid drugs for less than 3 months. RNA from PBMCs was the source of the TCR library. For TCR beta, libraries came from iRepertoire HTBI primers and Arm-PCR of CDR3 regions. TCRdb reanalysed the multiplex PCR reads using MiXCR and keeps one entry per CDR3 protein. Counted here are hundreds of thousands of distinct CDR3 sequences, about 16% occurring once; the ten biggest clones make up approximately 25%. These records were also assigned to another study, of T cells in Graves' hyperthyroidism and ophthalmopathy.

The sample was peripheral blood mononuclear cells (PBMCs), taken at new diagnosis, from a patient treated with antithyroid drugs. These receptors were taken from a woman aged 40 to 65 with Graves disease.

There are a few counts of this clonotype. The rearrangement uses TRBV13 and TRBJ2-2, with TRBD1 matching 9 bases. The CDR3 extends over 18 amino acids. With 0 bases clipped from V and 2 bases from J, the junction kept 7 bases outside the gene matches. Germline CDR1 is PRHDT and CDR2 is FYEKMQ (reference sequence). CDR3 in DNA: TGTGCCAGCAGCTTAGGAGGCATACAGGGGGCCAACACCGGGGAGCTGTTTTTT. This codes for CASSLGGIQGANTGELFF.

This clonotype has only one observation. This chain connects TRBV19 to TRBJ1-2; no firm D call. With 3 bases removed from V and 4 bases from J, the gap between germline ends came to 9 bases. CDR3 length: 13 amino acids. From germline, CDR1 is LNHDA and CDR2 SQIVND (reference sequence). CDR3 in DNA: TGTGCCAGTAGTATTCACCCAGTCTATGGCTACACCTTC. Protein sequence: CASSIHPVYGYTF.

The rearrangement joins TRBV2 to TRBJ1-5; 7 bases are a match to TRBD1. CDR3 length equals 20 residues. Germline assignment: CDR1 SNHLY and CDR2 FYNNEI. V lost 3 bases to trimming and J lost 2 bases; unmatched junction nucleotides: 19. This CDR3 is CASSDQPLQHRGLGNQPQHF. CDR3 bases: TGTGCCAGCAGTGACCAACCTTTACAACACAGGGGACTTGGCAATCAGCCCCAGCATTTT.

In this sample, this clonotype turned up many times. An end of the junction differs from the germline gene, which may be a read error. This chain links TRBV12-3 or TRBV12-4 with TRBJ1-1; D perhaps matches TRBD1 (6 bases). The CDR3 spans 11 residues. CDR3 loop: CASSFSWDIRF. The CDR3 nucleotides read TGTGCCAGCAGTTTCTCTTGGGACATCAGATTT.

This clonotype was seen many times. The CDR3 nucleotides read TGTGCCAGCAGCTTATTTAACACTGAAGCTTTCTTT. This translates into CASSLFNTEAFF. This chain connects TRBV11-2 to TRBJ1-1; D call uncertain. The CDR3 has 12 residues. Germline assignment: CDR1 SGHAT and CDR2 FQNNGV. V was cut by 2 bases and J by 2 bases, with 3 bases left in between.

A remark on this clonotype: This probably arose from a read error, given a far larger clone one base away. The genes are TRBV7-9 and TRBJ2-1; the D gene could be TRBD1 or TRBD2 (5 bases each). This CDR3 region has 13 residues. The ends were cut back, 8 bases at V and 5 bases at J, with 13 bases in the middle. Germline V gives CDR1 SEHNR, CDR2 FQNEAQ (reference sequence). The CDR3 nucleotides read TGTGCCAGCGGCCACCGGGGCCACAATGAGCAGTTCTTC. Protein product: CASGHRGHNEQFF.

The CDR3: CASRTGDTMNTEAFF. The CDR3 nucleotides read TGCGCCAGCAGGACAGGGGACACTATGAACACTGAAGCTTTCTTT. The chain is built from TRBV5-1 and TRBJ1-1; 8 bases align to TRBD1. Germline CDR1 reads SGHRS; CDR2 reads YFSETQ. The junction had 6 bases not matched to a gene; V was cut back by 5 bases and J by 0 bases. The CDR3 totals 15 residues.

DNA for the CDR3: TGTGCCAGCAGATCCTGGACAGGGCTCAACTACGAGCAGTACTTC. Residues: CASRSWTGLNYEQYF. The chain combines TRBV6-1 with TRBJ2-7, with 8 bases identical to TRBD1. The ends lost 6 bases at V and 3 bases at J; junction bases unmatched: 10. The V gene's germline CDR1 is MNHNS and CDR2 SASEGT. The CDR3 runs to 15 residues.

The sample holds many counts of this clonotype. The chain combines TRBV3-1 with TRBJ1-2; 7 bases match TRBD1. The CDR3 sequence is 12 residues long. Germline CDR1 reads LGHDT; CDR2 reads YNNKEL (reference sequence). Trimming cost V 6 bases and J 8 bases; bases outside gene matches: 6. The CDR3 is CASSRTGVGYTF. CDR3 nucleotides: TGTGCCAGCAGTCGCACAGGGGTCGGCTACACCTTC. Based on the CDR3 plus reference TRBV3-1 and TRBJ1-2, the full variable domain is DTAVSQTPKYLVTQMGNDKSIKCEQNLGHDTMYWYKQDSKKFLKIMFSYNNKELIINETVPNRFSPKSPDKAHLNLHINSLELGDSAVYFCASSRTGVGYTFGSGTRLTVV.

This clonotype was observed many times. This rearrangement joins TRBV28 to TRBJ2-7; 9 nucleotides align to TRBD1. This CDR3 region has 14 residues. The junction had 5 bases not matched to a gene; V was cut back by 5 bases and J by 3 bases. Germline CDR1 is MDHEN and CDR2 is SYDVKM. CDR3 sequence reads: CASSGGQGIYEQYF. In nucleotides, the CDR3 is TGTGCCAGCAGTGGGGGACAGGGAATCTACGAGCAGTACTTC.

This clonotype came up many times. The chain uses TRBV2 and TRBJ1-2; unclear D gene. CDR3 length: 11 amino acids. Trimming shortened V by 7 bases and J by 5 bases, and 8 bases separated the two germline ends. Germline CDR1 SNHLY, CDR2 FYNNEI. CDR3 coding DNA: TGTGCCAGCACATTGGAGTATGGCTACACCTTC. It encodes CASTLEYGYTF. The entire variable domain, with the rest obtained from reference TRBV2 and TRBJ1-2, is as follows: EPEVTQTPSHQVTQMGQEVILRCVPISNHLYFYWYRQILGQKVEFLVSFYNNEISEKSEIFDDQFSVERPDGSNFTLKIRSTKLEDSAMYFCASTLEYGYTFGSGTRLTVV.

This clonotype was recorded at least ten times. This chain's CDR3 is CASIISGVSTEAFF. In DNA, the CDR3 is TGTGCCAGCATCATCTCAGGGGTCAGCACTGAAGCTTTCTTT. This chain connects TRBV2 to TRBJ1-1; possibly TRBD1 for D (6 bases). Germline-derived CDR1 and CDR2 are SNHLY and FYNNEI. CDR3 size: 14 residues. V was cut by 7 bases and J by 4 bases, with 16 bases left in between.

This clonotype was counted many times. This sequence joins TRBV28 and TRBJ1-3; 8 bases match TRBD1. This CDR3 is built from 15 residues. Trimming at V came to 2 bases and at J to 8 bases, leaving 8 bases not matched to a gene. Germline CDR1 reads MDHEN; CDR2 reads SYDVKM. CDR3 coding DNA: TGTGCCAGCAGTTTAGCAGGGGGCTTGGTAGACACCATATATTTT. Translated: CASSLAGGLVDTIYF. Full variable domain (rest looked up from reference TRBV28 and TRBJ1-3): DVKVTQSSRYLVKRTGEKVFLECVQDMDHENMFWYRQDPGLGLRLIYFSYDVKMKEKGDIPEGYSVSREKKERFSLILESASTNQTSMYLCASSLAGGLVDTIYFGEGSWLTVV.

This clonotype was counted ten times or more. The genes are TRBV7-3 and TRBJ2-1, with D possibly being TRBD1 (5 bases). The CDR3 covers 15 residues. Germline lookup yields CDR1 SGHTA and CDR2 FQGTGA. V was clipped by 4 bases and J by 0 bases, with 10 bases between them. CDR3 loop: CASSSRVSSYNEQFF. For the CDR3, the DNA is TGTGCCAGCAGCTCCAGGGTAAGCTCCTACAATGAGCAGTTCTTC.

This clonotype has a handful of counts. V is TRBV20-1 and J is TRBJ1-4; D remains unclear. The V and J ends lost 5 bases and 8 bases respectively, with 9 bases between them. CDR3 length: 11 residues. The germline V gene encodes CDR1 DFQATT and CDR2 SNEGSKA (reference sequence). DNA for the CDR3: TGCAGTGCTGCCATGAGGGAAAAACTGTTTTTT. Translated: CSAAMREKLFF.

This clonotype was picked up a small number of times. The chain couples TRBV2 to TRBJ1-5; D is perhaps TRBD1 (6 bases). Germline CDR1 and CDR2: SNHLY and FYNNEI. This CDR3 region has 14 residues. The V gene lost 1 base and the J gene lost 5 bases, with 9 bases spanning the gap. CDR3 nucleotide sequence: TGTGCCAGCAGTGAAGGAGGGGGTTATCAGCCCCAGCATTTT. It specifies CASSEGGGYQPQHF.

This clonotype was recorded at least ten times. This chain links TRBV27 with TRBJ1-1; D unclear. The CDR3 consists of 13 residues. Germline V gene lookup returns CDR1 MNHEY and CDR2 SMNVEV (reference sequence). V lost 6 bases, J lost 5 bases, and 13 bases lay in between. The CDR3 spells CASRQYGVTEAFF. CDR3 bases: TGTGCCAGCAGGCAATATGGGGTAACTGAAGCTTTCTTT.

This clonotype occurred once. One junction end does not reproduce the germline sequence, and a read error may be involved. This chain links TRBV6-1 with TRBJ2-3; maybe TRBD2 (6 bases). CDR1 and CDR2 from the germline V gene are MNHNS and SASEGT. The CDR3 runs to 11 residues. CDR3 sequence (DNA): TGTGCCGGAGGGTATGGAGCTTCGAAGAATTTT. It yields the protein CAGGYGASKNF.

This clonotype was seen at least ten times. CDR3 DNA sequence: TGTGCCAGCAGTTTTGGGGACAGGGGGCTGAAGACCCAGTACTTC. Translated: CASSFGDRGLKTQYF. V is TRBV12-3 or TRBV12-4 and J is TRBJ2-5, with 12 bases identical to TRBD1. Losses at the gene ends were 3 bases for V and 6 bases for J; bases not matched to a gene: 5. The CDR3 is 15 residues long.

This clonotype was counted a single time. The chain couples TRBV6-1 to TRBJ2-3; maybe TRBD2 (6 bases). The CDR3 totals 15 residues. The V and J ends lost 6 bases and 4 bases respectively, with 17 bases between them. Looked up from germline, CDR1 is MNHNS and CDR2 is SASEGT. The CDR3 loop is CASRQRRVWADTQYF. In DNA form, the CDR3 reads TGTGCCAGCAGGCAACGGAGGGTTTGGGCAGATACGCAGTATTTT.

This chain uses TRBV2 with TRBJ1-1; no definite D call. Deletions cut 4 bases from V and 6 bases from J, with 12 bases between. CDR3 size: 13 residues. In germline, CDR1 is SNHLY, CDR2 FYNNEI. This chain's CDR3 is CASSVLHDSEAFF. The CDR3 nucleotides read TGTGCCAGCAGTGTCCTACACGACTCTGAAGCTTTCTTT.

In this sample, this clonotype turned up a few times. This chain uses TRBV6-1 with TRBJ2-7, with a possible D match to TRBD1 (5 bases). The CDR3 runs to 13 residues. V shed 7 bases and J shed 10 bases, with 20 bases lying between them. The germline V gene encodes CDR1 MNHNS and CDR2 SASEGT. The CDR3 protein is CASISRVDSEQYF. In DNA form, the CDR3 reads TGTGCCAGCATTTCCAGGGTTGACAGCGAACAGTACTTC.

Notes on this clonotype: This may be a read error: a much more frequent sequence differs by one nucleotide. The chain recombines TRBV5-1 with TRBJ1-1; no reliable D call. This CDR3 comprises 14 residues. Germline V gene sequence: CDR1 SGHRS, CDR2 YFSETQ. The CDR3 protein is CASSLKSRGTEVFF. DNA of the CDR3: TGCGCCAGCAGCTTGAAAAGCAGAGGCACTGAAGTTTTCTTT.

This clonotype was counted only a few times. This chain links TRBV27 with TRBJ1-5, with D uncertain. The CDR3 is made up of 13 amino acids. Germline CDR1 and CDR2: MNHEY and SMNVEV (reference sequence). The V and J ends lost 1 base and 6 bases respectively, with 7 bases between them. The CDR3 reads CASSLWWGQPQHF. In DNA form, the CDR3 reads TGTGCCAGCAGTTTATGGTGGGGTCAGCCCCAGCATTTT.

The chain joins TRBV2 to TRBJ2-7; D perhaps matches TRBD1 (5 bases). This CDR3 comprises 10 residues. CDR1 and CDR2 from the germline V gene are SNHLY and FYNNEI. V lost 7 bases and J lost 6, with 7 bases in between. CDR3 DNA sequence: TGTGCCAGCAATGGGGCCGAGCAGTACTTC. It yields the protein CASNGAEQYF. The complete variable domain, with remaining parts taken from reference TRBV2 and TRBJ2-7, reads EPEVTQTPSHQVTQMGQEVILRCVPISNHLYFYWYRQILGQKVEFLVSFYNNEISEKSEIFDDQFSVERPDGSNFTLKIRSTKLEDSAMYFCASNGAEQYFGPGTRLTVT.